This entry lists 5 T cell receptor beta chains sequenced from one sample in a study of T cell repertoires in cytomegalovirus infection. TCRdb recomputed calls from the reads with MiXCR, one row per CDR3 protein. The table has approximately 290,000 distinct CDR3 sequences, about 23% seen once; the top ten hold roughly 14%. The sample consisted of PBMCs. The receptors stem from a human donor in good health (CMV status not recorded). Some clones in this sample may be carry-over from other donors' samples.

This chain connects TRBV28 to TRBJ2-7; D perhaps matches TRBD2 (6 bases). This CDR3 contains 13 residues. Germline lookup yields CDR1 MDHEN and CDR2 SYDVKM. The germline V and J ends were trimmed by 6 bases and 7 bases, with 16 bases remaining between them. This chain's CDR3 is CASRRRGAGEQYF. The CDR3 coding sequence is TGTGCCAGCAGACGAAGGGGCGCGGGGGAGCAGTACTTC.

This clonotype was seen only a few times. The chain has TRBV6-2 or TRBV6-3 and TRBJ2-1, with TRBD2 matching over 16 bases. The V gene end was trimmed by 10 bases and the J gene end by 3 bases; junction bases not matched to a gene: 18. Germline CDR1 is MNHEY and CDR2 is SVGEGT. The CDR3 is 20 residues long. For the CDR3, the DNA is TGTGCCACCGGACAGGTCCCGGGACTAGCGGGAGGGGTTTTCTACAATGAGCAGTTCTTC. It yields the protein CATGQVPGLAGGVFYNEQFF.

This clonotype came up many times. The CDR3 DNA reads TGTGCCAGCAGCTCCTCCCCGGGACGACCCACAGATACGCAGTATTTT. Encoded protein: CASSSSPGRPTDTQYF. The chain has TRBV7-2 and TRBJ2-3; D possibly uses TRBD1 or TRBD2 (5 bases each). Trimming took off 4 bases at V and 2 bases at J, with 16 bases between the two ends. The CDR3 loop spans 16 amino acids. CDR1 and CDR2 from the germline V gene are SGHTA and FQGNSA.

This clonotype showed up many times. The rearrangement joins TRBV7-2 to TRBJ1-5, with TRBD1 matching 9 bases. V dropped 5 bases and J dropped 4; count of bases not matched to a gene: 3. The CDR3 runs 14 residues. Looked up from germline, CDR1 is SGHTA and CDR2 is FQGNSA. CDR3 in amino acids: CASSRDRVNQPQHF. CDR3 DNA sequence: TGTGCCAGCAGCCGGGACAGGGTGAATCAGCCCCAGCATTTT. The entire variable domain, with the rest obtained from reference TRBV7-2 and TRBJ1-5, is as follows: GAGVSQSPSNKVTEKGKDVELRCDPISGHTALYWYRQSLGQGLEFLIYFQGNSAPDKSGLPSDRFSAERTGGSVSTLTIQRTQQEDSAVYLCASSRDRVNQPQHFGDGTRLSIL.

The V call is TRBV20-1, the J call TRBJ1-6; D is ambiguous. The CDR3 spans 15 residues. Trimming left V 0 bases short and J 0 bases short, with 6 bases between. Germline assignment: CDR1 DFQATT and CDR2 SNEGSKA (reference sequence). CDR3 in amino acids: CSAREGSSYNSPLHF. The CDR3 DNA reads as TGCAGTGCTAGAGAGGGGAGCTCCTATAATTCACCCCTCCACTTT.